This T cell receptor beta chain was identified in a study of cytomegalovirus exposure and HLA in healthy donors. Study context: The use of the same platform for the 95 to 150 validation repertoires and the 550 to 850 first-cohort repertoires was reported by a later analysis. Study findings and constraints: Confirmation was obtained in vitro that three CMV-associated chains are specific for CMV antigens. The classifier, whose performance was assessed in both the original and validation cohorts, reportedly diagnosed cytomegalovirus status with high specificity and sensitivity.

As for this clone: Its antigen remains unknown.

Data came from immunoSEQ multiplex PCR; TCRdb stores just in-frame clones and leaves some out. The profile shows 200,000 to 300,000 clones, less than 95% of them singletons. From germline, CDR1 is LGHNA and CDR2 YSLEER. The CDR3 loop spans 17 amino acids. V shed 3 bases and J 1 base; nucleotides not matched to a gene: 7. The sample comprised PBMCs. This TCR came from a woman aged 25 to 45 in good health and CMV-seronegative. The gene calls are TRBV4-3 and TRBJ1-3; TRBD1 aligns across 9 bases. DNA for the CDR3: TGCGCCAGCAGCCAGTCCGGGACAGGGATATCTGGAAACACCATATATTTT. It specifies CASSQSGTGISGNTIYF.